The 11 T cell receptor beta chains presented below share a single source sample, sequenced in a study of blood T cells in healthy people across ages. The use of a sample-barcoded 5' primer and a J-beta primer mix characterized a second PCR of roughly 7 to 12 cycles. TCRdb re-derived calls from the 5' RACE reads in MiXCR, one entry per CDR3 protein. The profile covers more than 650,000 distinct CDR3 sequences, with roughly 26% appearing a single time and over 2.5% taken by the ten largest. The same sample was also used in a study of T cells of mothers and their children.

The material sequenced was blood. The origin of the receptors is a boy between 10 and 17 years old in good health.

This clonotype turned up a few times. The chain combines TRBV5-1 with TRBJ2-5, with 10 bases that match TRBD1. Trimming at V came to 4 bases and at J to 4 bases, leaving 7 bases not matched to a gene. CDR3 length: 15 residues. Germline CDR1 is SGHRS and CDR2 is YFSETQ. In DNA, the CDR3 is TGCGCCAGCAGCGAGGGACAGGGGATAGGAGAGACCCAGTACTTC. This sequence encodes CASSEGQGIGETQYF.

The table lists this clonotype with a few counts. The V gene is TRBV2, the J gene TRBJ2-3; the D gene is possibly TRBD2 (6 bases). V dropped 5 bases and J dropped 2 bases, with 11 bases sitting between them. The CDR3 totals 14 residues. Germline values: CDR1 SNHLY, CDR2 FYNNEI. CDR3 region: CASSSGLVTDTQYF. DNA of the CDR3: TGTGCCAGCAGTTCGGGACTTGTCACAGATACGCAGTATTTT. Full variable domain (remainder filled in from reference TRBV2 and TRBJ2-3): EPEVTQTPSHQVTQMGQEVILRCVPISNHLYFYWYRQILGQKVEFLVSFYNNEISEKSEIFDDQFSVERPDGSNFTLKIRSTKLEDSAMYFCASSSGLVTDTQYFGPGTRLTVL.

This clonotype has just a few counts. This chain connects TRBV29-1 to TRBJ1-2; TRBD1 matches at 10 bases. CDR1 is SQVTM, CDR2 ANQGSEA, per germline. The CDR3 runs to 14 residues. The ends lost 6 bases at V and 3 bases at J; junction bases unmatched: 7. Here the CDR3 DNA reads TGCAGCGTGCCGGGACAGGGGCCCTACTATGGCTACACCTTC. This encodes CSVPGQGPYYGYTF.

V usage is TRBV6-2 or TRBV6-3 and J usage is TRBJ2-1, with TRBD1 identical over 8 bases. CDR1 is MNHEY and CDR2 is SVGEGT in the germline V gene. J lost 5 bases, V lost 8 bases, and 11 bases had no gene match. CDR3 length: 15 amino acids. CDR3 residues: CASVPGQGLDNEQFF. In DNA, the CDR3 is TGTGCCAGCGTTCCAGGACAGGGTCTCGACAATGAGCAGTTCTTC.

J is TRBJ2-7 and V is TRBV5-1; D is possibly TRBD1 or TRBD2 (5 bases each). The length of the CDR3 is 14 residues. Trimming took off 7 bases at V and 5 bases at J, with 19 bases between the two ends. Looked up from germline, CDR1 is SGHRS and CDR2 is YFSETQ. Written as DNA, the CDR3 is TGCGCCAGCTGGTTTGGGGACGGGGATAACGAGCAGTACTTC. It specifies CASWFGDGDNEQYF.

This clonotype was detected only a few times. The V call is TRBV28, the J call TRBJ2-3; TRBD2 aligns across 9 bases. The trim removed 11 bases at V and 0 bases at J, leaving 6 bases unmatched. This CDR3 is built from 14 residues. The V gene's germline CDR1 is MDHEN and CDR2 SYDVKM. CDR3 region: CACGGGGSTDTQYF. Written as DNA, the CDR3 is TGTGCCTGCGGCGGGGGGGGTAGCACAGATACGCAGTATTTT.

This clonotype was seen a handful of times. V is TRBV4-1 and J is TRBJ1-4; D uncertain. The ends were cut back, 1 base at V and 7 bases at J, with 10 bases in the middle. This CDR3 is built from 14 residues. Germline CDR1 is MGHRA and CDR2 is YSYEKL. This CDR3 reads CASSQGRNSEKLFF. CDR3 in DNA: TGCGCCAGCAGCCAAGGTCGTAATAGTGAAAAACTGTTTTTT.

This sequence joins TRBV24-1 and TRBJ2-3; D is unclear. Trimming removed 0 bases from V and 7 bases from J, with 7 bases in between. CDR3 length: 13 residues. Germline loops: CDR1 KGHDR, CDR2 SFDVKD. The DNA of the CDR3 is TGTGCCACCAGTGATTTGTGGGGTCATACGCAGTATTTT. It yields the protein CATSDLWGHTQYF.

J is TRBJ2-1 and V is TRBV7-6, with 10 positions matching TRBD2. CDR3 length: 18 amino acids. Trimming removed 0 bases from V and 0 bases from J; junction bases left unmatched: 5. Germline CDR1 SGHVS, CDR2 FNYEAQ. In DNA, the CDR3 is TGTGCCAGCAGCTTAGCGCCTAGCGGGGGACCCTCCTACAATGAGCAGTTCTTC. This gives the protein CASSLAPSGGPSYNEQFF.

V is TRBV6-1 and J is TRBJ2-7; tentative D call: TRBD1 (6 bases). Deletions cut 2 bases from V and 4 bases from J, with 12 bases between. The CDR3 loop spans 14 amino acids. Germline V gene sequence: CDR1 MNHNS, CDR2 SASEGT. CDR3: CASSEPRDKYEQYF. Written as DNA, the CDR3 is TGTGCCAGCAGTGAACCAAGGGACAAATACGAGCAGTACTTC.

This clonotype was counted a few times. The gene calls are TRBV9 and TRBJ2-1; D possibly corresponds to TRBD1 (6 bases). Germline-derived CDR1 and CDR2 are SGDLS and YYNGEE. V gave up 0 bases and J gave up 9 bases, with 10 bases separating them. This CDR3 contains 13 residues. Written as DNA, the CDR3 is TGTGCCAGCAGCGTAGGAGGGGGTACTGAGCAGTTCTTC. This codes for CASSVGGGTEQFF. The entire variable domain, with the rest obtained from reference TRBV9 and TRBJ2-1, is as follows: DSGVTQTPKHLITATGQRVTLRCSPRSGDLSVYWYQQSLDQGLQFLIQYYNGEERAKGNILERFSAQQFPDLHSELNLSSLELGDSALYFCASSVGGGTEQFFGPGTRLTVL.